The clone carrying this T cell receptor beta chain was recorded at least ten times. Its specificity is unknown. This entry is derived from a study of T-cell memory formation after mild COVID-19. Trimming at V came to 8 bases and at J to 5 bases, leaving 9 bases not matched to a gene. This CDR3 contains 14 residues. MiXCR, applied by TCRdb to the 5' RACE reads, yields one record per CDR3 protein. This repertoire shows some 150,000 distinct CDR3 sequences, 6% to 6.5% found once; its top ten account for about 2.1%. The study's findings and limits: Among contracting clones, CD4+ were mainly CM/EM and CD8+ enriched in EMRA. What remained unconfirmed was the SARS-CoV-2 specificity of second-wave clones peaking on day 37. Clones contracting day 15 to 85 were balanced CD4/CD8; later expanders leaned CD4+. Some clones that responded turned up in pre-infection memory, which suggests that cross-reactive memory joined in.

Sequenced input: PBMCs or a T cell subset sorted from them (not recorded which). This chain joins TRBV12-3 or TRBV12-4 and TRBJ2-5; 9 bases match TRBD1. This receptor was obtained from an adult woman who had mild COVID-19 (a few samples of this study predate the infection). Cell type and time point are not known. CDR3 in DNA: TGTGCCAGCCTGGCGACAGGGGGGCTGGAGACCCAGTACTTC. Translating it yields CASLATGGLETQYF.